Listed here are 28 T cell receptor beta chains from one sample, sequenced in a study of blood T cell repertoires in COVID-19. Clones were read by immunoSEQ multiplex PCR, and TCRdb kept only the in-frame ones, dropping some. The sample consists of approximately 250,000 clones, approximately 90% of them appearing once. The material sequenced was PBMCs or T cells enriched from blood (not recorded which). These receptors originate from a woman in her twenties or thirties with acute COVID-19.

This chain uses TRBV5-1 with TRBJ1-2; 8 bases map to TRBD1. Germline CDR1 SGHRS, CDR2 YFSETQ. The CDR3 totals 15 residues. The J segment lost 7 bases and the V segment lost 0 bases, leaving 8 bases of the junction unmatched. The CDR3 DNA reads TGCGCCAGCAGCTTGGAGGACAGGGACCTATCTGGCTACACCTTC. Its translation: CASSLEDRDLSGYTF.

This chain links TRBV29-1 with TRBJ2-2; 11 bases fit TRBD1. Looked up from germline, CDR1 is SQVTM and CDR2 is ANQGSEA. Trimming removed 4 bases from V and 0 bases from J; junction bases left unmatched: 13. The length of the CDR3 is 19 residues. The CDR3 loop is CSVGPRPGTGGANTGELFF. The CDR3 DNA is TGCAGCGTTGGCCCTCGTCCCGGGACAGGGGGTGCGAACACCGGGGAGCTGTTTTTT.

This CDR3 reads CASSYSHFLAGGFTGELFF. CDR3 sequence (DNA): TGTGCCAGCAGTTACTCCCATTTCCTAGCGGGAGGTTTCACCGGGGAGCTGTTTTTT. V and J are TRBV6-2 or TRBV6-3 and TRBJ2-2; 11 positions match TRBD2. This CDR3 contains 19 residues. Germline CDR1 MNHEY, CDR2 SVGEGT. V lost 0 bases to trimming and J lost 4 bases; unmatched junction nucleotides: 10.

V is TRBV4-1 and J is TRBJ2-1; 14 bases map to TRBD2. Trimming took 10 bases from V and 6 from J; bases not matched to a gene: 2. CDR1 MGHRA and CDR2 YSYEKL come from the germline V gene. The CDR3 contains 13 residues. The CDR3 is CATGLAGGNEQFF. CDR3 nucleotide sequence: TGCGCCACTGGACTAGCGGGAGGCAATGAGCAGTTCTTC.

In DNA form, the CDR3 reads TGTGCCACCGGGACAGGGAGGTACGAGCAGTACTTC. This sequence encodes CATGTGRYEQYF. The chain uses TRBV6-5 and TRBJ2-7; 9 bases align to TRBD1. Germline assignment: CDR1 MNHEY and CDR2 SVGAGI. This CDR3 is built from 12 residues. V trimming: 10 bases; J trimming: 4 bases; junction bases outside the gene matches: 5.

The chain employs TRBV28 and TRBJ2-1, with TRBD2 matching 11 bases. Germline V lookup: CDR1 MDHEN, CDR2 SYDVKM. V lost 1 base to trimming and J lost 8 bases; unmatched junction nucleotides: 4. This CDR3 region has 15 residues. The CDR3 spells CASSLLVAGGHEQFF. CDR3 sequence (DNA): TGTGCCAGCAGTTTATTAGTAGCGGGAGGGCATGAGCAGTTCTTC.

V is TRBV28 and J is TRBJ1-5; a weak D match, TRBD1 (5 bases). V was shortened by 5 bases and J by 9 bases, with 14 bases between the two germline ends. The length of the CDR3 is 13 residues. Germline V gene lookup returns CDR1 MDHEN and CDR2 SYDVKM. CDR3 DNA: TGTGCCAGCAGTCCAGGGCCCTCTTGGCCCCAGCATTTT. Its translation: CASSPGPSWPQHF. The variable domain in full, with the rest retrieved from reference TRBV28 and TRBJ1-5, is DVKVTQSSRYLVKRTGEKVFLECVQDMDHENMFWYRQDPGLGLRLIYFSYDVKMKEKGDIPEGYSVSREKKERFSLILESASTNQTSMYLCASSPGPSWPQHFGDGTRLSIL.

The chain carries TRBV11-2 and TRBJ2-7, with TRBD2 as a possible D gene (7 bases). CDR1 is SGHAT and CDR2 is FQNNGV in the germline V gene. The V and J ends lost 6 bases and 3 bases respectively, with 18 bases between them. This CDR3 is built from 15 residues. The CDR3 nucleotides are TGTGCCAGCAGTGGGGGGGCGGGAGTGATCTACGAGCAGTACTTC. Its protein product is CASSGGAGVIYEQYF.

This chain uses TRBV15 with TRBJ2-1; weak D call: TRBD2 (6 bases). CDR1 and CDR2 from the germline V gene are LNHNV and YYDKDF (reference sequence). Trimming took off 6 bases at V and 5 bases at J, with 23 bases between the two ends. This CDR3 is 17 amino acids long. The CDR3 spells CATRDLGGRTYNNEQFF. The CDR3 DNA is TGTGCCACCAGGGACCTCGGGGGACGGACTTACAACAATGAGCAGTTCTTC.

CDR3 residues: CASSSLDSGRDNEQFF. The CDR3, as DNA: TGTGCCAGCAGCTCCTTAGATAGCGGGAGAGACAATGAGCAGTTCTTC. The rearrangement uses TRBV9 and TRBJ2-1; 9 bases map to TRBD2. J was trimmed by 5 bases and V by 4 bases; bases with no gene match: 10. The germline V gene encodes CDR1 SGDLS and CDR2 YYNGEE. The CDR3 contains 16 residues.

There are a few counts of this clone. The V gene is TRBV29-1, the J gene TRBJ2-1; D possibly corresponds to TRBD1 (6 bases). V lost 7 bases and J 5 bases, leaving 15 bases between the germline ends. This CDR3 is 13 amino acids long. CDR1 and CDR2 (germline): SQVTM, ANQGSEA. The CDR3 is CSETGYDHNEQFF. The CDR3 DNA reads as TGCAGCGAAACAGGGTACGACCACAATGAGCAGTTCTTC.

V gene TRBV5-1 combines with J gene TRBJ2-3, with TRBD2 as a possible D gene (5 bases). The CDR3 loop spans 16 amino acids. V was trimmed by 7 bases and J by 2 bases, leaving 20 bases between them. CDR1 is SGHRS and CDR2 is YFSETQ in the germline V gene. CDR3 nucleotide sequence: TGCGCCAGCCCCGGTATCCGGGGTTCTATCACAGATACGCAGTATTTT. This sequence encodes CASPGIRGSITDTQYF.

The V gene is TRBV4-1, the J gene TRBJ1-1; 10 nucleotides line up with TRBD1. Trimming cost V 2 bases and J 4 bases; bases outside gene matches: 4. In germline, CDR1 is MGHRA, CDR2 YSYEKL. The CDR3 totals 15 residues. CDR3 residues: CASSQPTGGFTEAFF. The CDR3 DNA reads TGCGCCAGCAGCCAACCGACAGGGGGCTTCACTGAAGCTTTCTTT.

V usage is TRBV9 and J usage is TRBJ1-2, with 9 positions matching TRBD1. The CDR3 is 16 residues long. Germline loops: CDR1 SGDLS, CDR2 YYNGEE. Trimming removed 4 bases from V and 3 bases from J; junction bases left unmatched: 10. The CDR3 sequence: CASSPTTGTGHYGYTF. The CDR3 bases are TGTGCCAGCAGCCCAACCACCGGGACAGGGCACTATGGCTACACCTTC.

This chain joins TRBV11-2 and TRBJ2-1; TRBD2 matches 10 bases. The germline V gene encodes CDR1 SGHAT and CDR2 FQNNGV. CDR3 length: 18 amino acids. V shed 0 bases and J 8 bases; nucleotides not matched to a gene: 13. CDR3 amino acids: CASSLEPFPSGSGDEQFF. CDR3 bases: TGTGCCAGCAGCTTAGAGCCCTTCCCTAGCGGGAGTGGCGATGAGCAGTTCTTC.

This chain connects TRBV7-3 to TRBJ1-2; D unclear. Trimming shortened V by 5 bases and J by 8 bases, and 15 bases separated the two germline ends. Germline-derived CDR1 and CDR2 are SGHTA and FQGTGA. The CDR3 is made up of 13 amino acids. The CDR3 sequence is CASSPSPGGGYTF. The CDR3, as DNA: TGTGCCAGCAGCCCAAGTCCAGGCGGGGGCTACACCTTC.

The chain carries TRBV19 and TRBJ2-3; 7 positions match TRBD1. Germline trimming cut 3 bases from V and 3 bases from J; bases unmatched to any gene: 6. The CDR3 is made up of 15 amino acids. CDR1 and CDR2 (germline): LNHDA, SQIVND (reference sequence). CDR3 sequence (DNA): TGTGCCAGTAGTATTCAGGCAGGGGGTACAGATACGCAGTATTTT. Protein sequence: CASSIQAGGTDTQYF.

The chain has TRBV6-5 and TRBJ2-5; D remains ambiguous. Germline V lookup: CDR1 MNHEY, CDR2 SVGAGI. V lost 7 bases and J 0 bases, leaving 9 bases between the germline ends. The CDR3 has 13 amino acids. The CDR3 DNA follows: TGTGCCAGCAATTCACAGAACCAAGAGACCCAGTACTTC. Translated, it gives CASNSQNQETQYF.

In DNA, the CDR3 is TGTGCCAGCGGGTGGGGCGGCTCCACAGATACGCAGTATTTT. It codes for CASGWGGSTDTQYF. V usage is TRBV9 and J usage is TRBJ2-3; D possibly corresponds to TRBD1 (5 bases). Germline CDR1 and CDR2: SGDLS and YYNGEE. Between the trimmed V and J ends, which lost 7 bases and 2 bases, there was a span of 14 bases. This CDR3 contains 14 residues.

The genes are TRBV28 and TRBJ2-7, with D unclear. V shed 3 bases and J shed 1 base, with 7 bases lying between them. The CDR3 sequence is 13 residues long. Germline CDR1 is MDHEN and CDR2 is SYDVKM. The CDR3 DNA follows: TGTGCCAGCAGTTTTGCCGGTTCCTACGAGCAGTACTTC. This sequence encodes CASSFAGSYEQYF.

The CDR3 DNA is TGCGCCAGCAGCCCAGGACAGGGGGCCGTGTATGGCTACACCTTC. It specifies CASSPGQGAVYGYTF. The chain combines TRBV5-1 with TRBJ1-2; 11 bases map to TRBD1. The germline V gene encodes CDR1 SGHRS and CDR2 YFSETQ. This CDR3 is 15 amino acids long. The junction had 7 bases not matched to a gene; V was cut back by 4 bases and J by 5 bases.

The chain employs TRBV2 and TRBJ2-3; D perhaps matches TRBD2 (5 bases). Trimming removed 6 bases at V and 2 bases at J, with 18 bases between. The V gene's germline CDR1 is SNHLY and CDR2 FYNNEI. This CDR3 contains 16 residues. The CDR3 loop is CASRRLKAAPTDTQYF. The CDR3 nucleotides are TGTGCCAGCAGGAGGCTCAAAGCGGCCCCCACAGATACGCAGTATTTT.

About this clone itself: Its ends do not fully match the called genes, so a read error is possible. The rearrangement links TRBV6-5 to TRBJ1-1; a possible D gene is TRBD1 (6 bases). Germline CDR1 reads MNHEY; CDR2 reads SVGAGI. The CDR3 extends over 15 amino acids. CDR3 sequence: CASSYSAGGDTEAIF. The CDR3, as DNA: TGTGCCAGCAGTTATTCTGCCGGGGGGGACACTGAAGCTATCTTT.

The chain is built from TRBV7-2 and TRBJ2-7; 9 bases agree with TRBD1. This CDR3 is built from 18 residues. The V gene end was trimmed by 2 bases and the J gene end by 4 bases; junction bases not matched to a gene: 15. Germline V gene lookup returns CDR1 SGHTA and CDR2 FQGNSA. CDR3 in DNA: TGTGCCAGCAGCTTATTCATTCCACAGGGGGCATTGGAGTACGAGCAGTACTTC. Amino acids: CASSLFIPQGALEYEQYF.

This clone has just a few counts. The CDR3 spells CASTTNPGGGTGELFF. CDR3 DNA sequence: TGTGCCAGCACCACCAACCCGGGAGGTGGCACCGGGGAGCTGTTTTTT. The chain carries TRBV9 and TRBJ2-2; 7 positions match TRBD2. In germline, CDR1 is SGDLS, CDR2 YYNGEE. J was trimmed by 4 bases and V by 6 bases; bases with no gene match: 12. The CDR3 spans 16 residues.

This clone was counted a few times. The chain couples TRBV28 to TRBJ1-2; D is possibly TRBD1 (5 bases). V was clipped by 4 bases and J by 5 bases, with 14 bases between them. This CDR3 has 14 amino acids. CDR1 is MDHEN and CDR2 is SYDVKM in the germline V gene. CDR3 DNA: TGTGCCAGCAGTTGGCAGTCCAGGGCTTATGGCTACACCTTC. Translated: CASSWQSRAYGYTF.

The chain combines TRBV18 with TRBJ1-5; the D gene is possibly TRBD1 (6 bases). The CDR3 runs to 14 residues. Germline V gene data show CDR1 as KGHSH and CDR2 as LQKENI. V was shortened by 3 bases and J by 4 bases, with 10 bases between the two germline ends. The CDR3 DNA reads TGTGCCAGCTCACCGAACAGGGATAATCAGCCCCAGCATTTT. This gives the protein CASSPNRDNQPQHF.

The rearrangement joins TRBV9 to TRBJ1-2; D may be TRBD1 (6 bases). Germline lookup yields CDR1 SGDLS and CDR2 YYNGEE. The V end was cut by 6 bases, the J end by 2 bases, with 17 bases between. CDR3 length: 15 residues. The CDR3 here is CASTQGDTGNYGYTF. The CDR3 DNA reads as TGTGCCAGCACCCAAGGGGACACGGGAAACTATGGCTACACCTTC.